The entry that follows covers one TCR beta chain sequence. Germline lookup yields CDR1 SNHLY and CDR2 FYNNEI. The CDR3 spans 19 residues. Trimming stripped 4 bases from V and 0 bases from J, with 19 bases between. In the authors' methods: Estimation of nucleated cell counts was performed using reference gene primer amplification. This table comes from immunoSEQ multiplex PCR, and its TCRdb copy is limited to in-frame clones, with some not included. V, J and clone size are those of that table, while D and trimming were read from the DNA. The table records about 140,000 clones, approximately 80% of them present only once. This sample was included in a study of blood T cell repertoires in COVID-19. On the study more broadly: Samples representing acute and convalescent COVID-19 were sourced from the United States, Italy and Spain. Sample material is recorded as cDNA or gDNA derived from T cells, B-cell-depleted T cells, or PBMCs.

Sequencing used peripheral blood. The chain combines TRBV2 with TRBJ2-6, with a weak D call TRBD2 (6 bases). The receptor comes from a man aged 60-69 years with active or convalescent COVID-19. The CDR3 region is CASSGEVWGSSSGANVLTF. CDR3 DNA sequence: TGTGCCAGCAGTGGGGAGGTATGGGGGAGTTCCTCTGGGGCCAACGTCCTGACTTTC.